Listed below are T cell receptor beta chains from one sample, sequenced in a study of shared clonotypes between healthy human individuals. Clones were sequenced by immunoSEQ multiplex PCR, and TCRdb holds only the in-frame ones, with some missing. This sample has 950,000 to 1,200,000 clones, with approximately 80% found just once. Sequencing input: memory CD4+ T cells from PBMCs. Receptor source: a young man in good health. Some clones in this sample may be carry-over from other donors' samples. The CDR3 runs from the conserved cysteine through the conserved F or W. Each record gives: clone size, V gene, J gene, D gene, CDR3 length, CDR3 protein, CDR3 DNA. D genes are given only for firm matches. Rows may omit the clone size; those that give it use once, few, many or a size class.

abundance: .; v_gene: TRBV27; j_gene: TRBJ2-3; d_gene: .; len: 14; CDR3aa: CASSSQGPTDTQYF; CDR3nt: TGTGCCAGCAGTTCCCAGGGGCCAACAGATACGCAGTATTTT
abundance: .; v_gene: TRBV7-6; j_gene: TRBJ2-3; d_gene: TRBD2; len: 18; CDR3aa: CARNTPPEASGSTDTQYF; CDR3nt: TGTGCCAGAAACACTCCCCCTGAGGCTAGCGGGAGCACAGATACGCAGTATTTT
abundance: few; v_gene: TRBV29-1; j_gene: TRBJ2-5; d_gene: .; len: 14; CDR3aa: CSVGAGIGRETQYF; CDR3nt: TGCAGCGTTGGGGCCGGGATTGGGCGAGAGACCCAGTACTTC
abundance: .; v_gene: TRBV11-1; j_gene: TRBJ2-3; d_gene: .; len: 13; CDR3aa: CASEQPSTDTQYF; CDR3nt: TGTGCCAGTGAGCAGCCAAGCACAGATACGCAGTATTTT
abundance: few; v_gene: TRBV19; j_gene: TRBJ2-7; d_gene: .; len: 19; CDR3aa: CASSIAGQGRRTRSYEQYF; CDR3nt: TGTGCCAGTAGTATAGCCGGACAGGGTAGGAGGACTAGGTCCTACGAGCAGTACTTC
abundance: .; v_gene: TRBV7-2; j_gene: TRBJ2-5; d_gene: TRBD1; len: 15; CDR3aa: CASSPGGARQETQYF; CDR3nt: TGTGCCAGCAGCCCAGGGGGCGCGAGGCAAGAGACCCAGTACTTC
abundance: .; v_gene: TRBV19; j_gene: TRBJ2-1; d_gene: .; len: 15; CDR3aa: CASSIYSLTQGEQFF; CDR3nt: TGTGCCAGTAGTATTTACTCCCTCACCCAAGGTGAGCAGTTCTTC
abundance: .; v_gene: TRBV4-2; j_gene: TRBJ2-1; d_gene: TRBD1; len: 15; CDR3aa: CASSRGGQGEDEQFF; CDR3nt: TGTGCCAGCAGCCGAGGAGGACAGGGGGAGGATGAGCAGTTCTTC
abundance: many; v_gene: TRBV7-3; j_gene: TRBJ2-2; d_gene: .; len: 15; CDR3aa: CASSLPGANTGELFF; CDR3nt: TGTGCCAGCAGCTTACCAGGAGCGAACACCGGGGAGCTGTTTTTT
abundance: .; v_gene: TRBV6-6; j_gene: TRBJ2-5; d_gene: TRBD2; len: 16; CDR3aa: CASSPLAENSVGTQYF; CDR3nt: TGTGCCAGCAGTCCACTAGCGGAAAATTCGGTGGGGACCCAGTACTTC
abundance: .; v_gene: TRBV5-1; j_gene: TRBJ1-1; d_gene: TRBD1; len: 16; CDR3aa: CASSLAPTGGNTEAFF; CDR3nt: TGCGCCAGCAGCTTGGCCCCGACAGGGGGGAACACTGAAGCTTTCTTT
abundance: .; v_gene: TRBV18; j_gene: TRBJ1-4; d_gene: TRBD1; len: 15; CDR3aa: CASSPDRVGNEKLFF; CDR3nt: TGTGCCAGCTCACCCGACAGGGTTGGTAATGAAAAACTGTTTTTT
abundance: few; v_gene: TRBV9; j_gene: TRBJ2-1; d_gene: TRBD2; len: 15; CDR3aa: CASSVDPSGSNEQFF; CDR3nt: TGTGCCAGCAGCGTAGACCCTAGCGGGAGTAATGAGCAGTTCTTC
abundance: .; v_gene: TRBV2; j_gene: TRBJ2-7; d_gene: .; len: 16; CDR3aa: CASSDRVQGRNIEQYF; CDR3nt: TGTGCCAGCAGTGATAGGGTGCAGGGTCGGAATATCGAGCAGTACTTC
abundance: .; v_gene: TRBV4-2; j_gene: TRBJ2-1; d_gene: .; len: 13; CDR3aa: CASSQDLSDEQFF; CDR3nt: TGTGCCAGCAGCCAGGACCTTTCCGATGAGCAGTTCTTC
abundance: .; v_gene: TRBV19; j_gene: TRBJ2-7; d_gene: .; len: 14; CDR3aa: CASSKAPGSYEQYF; CDR3nt: TGTGCCAGTAGTAAAGCCCCAGGCTCCTACGAGCAGTACTTC
abundance: .; v_gene: TRBV30; j_gene: TRBJ2-1; d_gene: .; len: 14; CDR3aa: CAWSGGGDLDEQFF; CDR3nt: TGTGCCTGGAGTGGAGGCGGGGACCTCGATGAGCAGTTCTTC